The 20 T cell receptor beta chains in this list originate from one sample, sequenced in a study of T cells in Graves' hyperthyroidism and ophthalmopathy. The source material, RNA transcripts, was used to amplify TCR beta CDR3 regions. The TCR CDR3 was amplified in a first-round RT-PCR using the HTBI primer set. TCRdb re-called the multiplex PCR reads with MiXCR, one entry per CDR3 protein. The sample has about 350,000 distinct CDR3 sequences, over 15% seen once; the top ten hold around a sixth. Sequenced material: blood. The receptors derive from a woman in her forties with Graves' ophthalmopathy.

This clonotype was counted at least ten times. The chain couples TRBV5-1 to TRBJ1-2; no firm D call. CDR1 is SGHRS and CDR2 is YFSETQ in the germline V gene. V gave up 4 bases and J gave up 4 bases, with 11 bases separating them. The CDR3 consists of 13 residues. CDR3 protein: CASSDGMLYGYTF. The DNA of the CDR3 is TGCGCCAGCAGCGACGGGATGCTCTATGGCTACACCTTC. The whole variable domain, remainder taken from reference TRBV5-1 and TRBJ1-2, is KAGVTQTPRYLIKTRGQQVTLSCSPISGHRSVSWYQQTPGQGLQFLFEYFSETQRNKGNFPGRFSGRQFSNSRSEMNVSTLELGDSALYLCASSDGMLYGYTFGSGTRLTVV.

In this sample, this clonotype turned up many times. The rearrangement links TRBV5-1 to TRBJ2-6, with 7 bases that match TRBD1. CDR3 size: 16 residues. Per germline, CDR1 SGHRS and CDR2 YFSETQ. The junction had 3 bases not matched to a gene; V was cut back by 3 bases and J by 0 bases. This CDR3 reads CASSYTGDSGANVLTF. The CDR3 region has the DNA TGCGCCAGCAGCTATACAGGGGACTCTGGGGCCAACGTCCTGACTTTC.

This clonotype showed up many times. The chain links TRBV12-3 or TRBV12-4 to TRBJ1-1; D is unresolved. The V end lost 6 bases, the J end lost 6 bases, and 14 bases lay between the germline ends. CDR3 length equals 13 residues. The CDR3 bases are TGTGCCAGCAGAAATGTGATGATCCCTGAAGCTTTCTTT. Translated, it gives CASRNVMIPEAFF.

For the CDR3, the DNA is TGTGCCAGCAGAGGGGACACAGGATCCTCCTACGAGCAGTACTTC. It codes for CASRGDTGSSYEQYF. V usage is TRBV12-3 or TRBV12-4 and J usage is TRBJ2-7, with D maybe TRBD1 (6 bases). V lost 6 bases and J 0 bases, leaving 15 bases between the germline ends. The CDR3 has 15 amino acids.

The gene calls are TRBV12-3 or TRBV12-4 and TRBJ1-5, with D unresolved. This CDR3 spans 14 amino acids. The ends were cut back, 6 bases at V and 1 base at J, with 10 bases in the middle. The CDR3 region has the DNA TGTGCCAGCAGCAACAGACAAAGCAATCAGCCCCAGCATTTT. This translates into CASSNRQSNQPQHF.

This clonotype occurred many times. The genes are TRBV7-2 and TRBJ2-7; D remains unclear. Trimming cost V 1 base and J 13 bases, with 11 bases left between them. Germline assignment: CDR1 SGHTA and CDR2 FQGNSA. This CDR3 comprises 11 residues. The CDR3 protein is CASSLGDSSYF. Here the CDR3 DNA reads TGTGCCAGCAGCTTAGGTGACTCGTCTTACTTC.

This clonotype was counted at least ten times. The chain employs TRBV7-9 and TRBJ2-7, with 7 bases matching TRBD1. J was trimmed by 2 bases and V by 6 bases; bases with no gene match: 4. The CDR3 is 13 residues long. The germline CDR1 and CDR2 sequences are SEHNR and FQNEAQ (reference sequence). DNA for the CDR3: TGTGCCAGCAGTGGGGACAGCACCTACGAGCAGTACTTC. Translated: CASSGDSTYEQYF.

This clonotype was seen many times. V gene TRBV4-1 combines with J gene TRBJ1-6, with no clear D. V shed 5 bases and J shed 6 bases, with 14 bases lying between them. This CDR3 has 15 amino acids. CDR1 MGHRA and CDR2 YSYEKL come from the germline V gene. DNA of the CDR3: TGCGCCAGCAGCATTTCGCAAGACCGTAATTCACCCCTCCACTTT. It is translated as CASSISQDRNSPLHF.

This clonotype was counted at least ten times. CDR3 protein: CASSRGQGPYEQYF. For the CDR3, the DNA is TGTGCCAGCAGTAGGGGACAGGGACCCTACGAGCAGTACTTC. The chain is built from TRBV6-1 and TRBJ2-7; 9 bases match TRBD1. This CDR3 spans 14 amino acids. In germline, CDR1 is MNHNS, CDR2 SASEGT. Trimming removed 5 bases from V and 2 bases from J; junction bases left unmatched: 4.

In nucleotides, the CDR3 is TGTGCCAGCGTAAGGGGTGCATACGAGCAGTACTTC. Protein product: CASVRGAYEQYF. The chain links TRBV6-1 to TRBJ2-7; maybe TRBD1 (5 bases). Trimming pared 8 bases from V and 4 bases from J, leaving 12 bases between. This CDR3 has 12 amino acids. CDR1 and CDR2 from the germline V gene are MNHNS and SASEGT.

This chain connects TRBV20-1 to TRBJ2-7; 7 bases are a match to TRBD2. There are 13 residues in the CDR3. V dropped 6 bases and J dropped 3; count of bases not matched to a gene: 8. Germline V gene sequence: CDR1 DFQATT, CDR2 SNEGSKA (reference sequence). The chain's CDR3 is CSATLTSSYEQYF. CDR3 bases: TGCAGTGCCACTTTGACTAGCAGCTACGAGCAGTACTTC.

This clonotype came up many times. V usage is TRBV20-1 and J usage is TRBJ1-5, with D possibly matching TRBD1 (5 bases). The CDR3 has 15 residues. Trimming took 0 bases from V and 4 from J, leaving 13 bases between them. The germline V gene encodes CDR1 DFQATT and CDR2 SNEGSKA (reference sequence). CDR3: CSAREGDGQNQPQHF. The CDR3 DNA reads TGCAGTGCTAGAGAGGGGGACGGACAAAATCAGCCCCAGCATTTT.

This clonotype was seen repeatedly, ten times or more. The V call is TRBV12-3 or TRBV12-4, the J call TRBJ2-5; TRBD2 matches 7 bases. CDR3 size: 17 residues. V lost 1 base, J lost 5 bases, and 13 bases stayed unmatched. The CDR3 loop is CASSLGGRGNLFETQYF. The CDR3 coding sequence is TGTGCCAGCAGTTTAGGAGGGCGGGGGAATCTGTTCGAGACCCAGTACTTC.

This clonotype was detected ten times or more. CDR3 loop: CASSLDRREGRETQYF. The CDR3, as DNA: TGTGCCAGCAGCTTAGATCGGAGGGAAGGGAGAGAGACCCAGTACTTC. The V and J genes are TRBV7-9 and TRBJ2-5; D might be TRBD2 (6 bases). CDR1 and CDR2 from the germline V gene are SEHNR and FQNEAQ (reference sequence). V was pared by 1 base and J by 4 bases, with 16 bases between. The CDR3 covers 16 residues.

The sample holds many counts of this clonotype. Germline is not matched at one junction end, which may reflect a read error. The rearrangement joins TRBV12-3 or TRBV12-4 to TRBJ2-7; D unresolved. There are 11 residues in the CDR3. Written as DNA, the CDR3 is TGTGCCAGCAGTTTCTCCAACGAGCAGTACTTC. The encoded protein is CASSFSNEQYF.

The V gene is TRBV28, the J gene TRBJ2-7; possibly TRBD2 for D (7 bases). Germline-derived CDR1 and CDR2 are MDHEN and SYDVKM. V was pared by 6 bases and J by 3 bases, with 27 bases between. The CDR3 is 18 amino acids. The CDR3 loop reads CASRSSPSRTAGSYEQYF. The CDR3 nucleotides are TGTGCCAGCAGGTCGTCCCCATCCCGGACAGCGGGAAGCTACGAGCAGTACTTC.

The V gene is TRBV25-1, the J gene TRBJ2-7; TRBD2 matches at 9 bases. The CDR3 runs 23 residues. From germline, CDR1 is MGHDK and CDR2 SYGVNS. Trimming cost V 6 bases and J 3 bases; bases outside gene matches: 33. The CDR3 nucleotides read TGTGCCAGCAGCCCATTGCTCGTCACGATGGCGGGAGGGCACCCTGATCGGTTCTACGAGCAGTACTTC. Encoded protein: CASSPLLVTMAGGHPDRFYEQYF.

This clonotype was observed at least ten times. This rearrangement joins TRBV5-1 to TRBJ2-7; D tentatively fits TRBD1 or TRBD2 (6 bases each). The CDR3 is made up of 15 amino acids. Germline V gives CDR1 SGHRS, CDR2 YFSETQ. Trimming cost V 2 bases and J 3 bases, with 15 bases left between them. The CDR3 here is CASSFRGAADYEQYF. The CDR3 nucleotides are TGCGCCAGCAGCTTTAGGGGGGCGGCAGACTACGAGCAGTACTTC.

This clonotype was recorded many times. J is TRBJ1-1 and V is TRBV28; D gene ambiguous. CDR1 and CDR2 from the germline V gene are MDHEN and SYDVKM. V was pared by 4 bases and J by 8 bases, with 17 bases between. There are 14 residues in the CDR3. CDR3 bases: TGTGCCAGCAGTTCAGACCTAGGAAAGCAAGAAGCTTTCTTT. Translation: CASSSDLGKQEAFF.

This clonotype was seen ten or more times. The V gene is TRBV5-1, the J gene TRBJ2-2; D tentatively reads TRBD1 or TRBD2 (6 bases each). V shed 5 bases and J shed 3 bases, with 23 bases lying between them. The CDR3 covers 18 residues. The germline V gene has CDR1 SGHRS and CDR2 YFSETQ. For the CDR3, the DNA is TGCGCCAGCAGGTTTGACCCATCGGGGGCGCGGGACACCGGGGAGCTGTTTTTT. This codes for CASRFDPSGARDTGELFF.